What follows are 27 T cell receptor beta chains derived from one specimen sequenced in a study of identical twins. TCRdb processed the 5' RACE reads anew with MiXCR; each CDR3 protein has one entry. The table shows 400,000 to 550,000 distinct CDR3 sequences, with roughly a quarter occurring only once. The same specimen was also included in a second study, on T cells expressing NK-cell markers.

The sequenced material came from CD4+ T cells sorted from blood. The receptors shown here come from a woman between 18 and 30 years old in good health.

This clonotype was seen a few times. The rearrangement links TRBV10-3 to TRBJ2-1; unclear D gene. The V gene's germline CDR1 is ENHRY and CDR2 SYGVKD. V shed 4 bases and J shed 0 bases, with 7 bases lying between them. The CDR3 extends over 14 amino acids. The DNA of the CDR3 is TGTGCCATCAGTGGGGCTTACTCCTACAATGAGCAGTTCTTC. Amino acid sequence: CAISGAYSYNEQFF.

The chain is built from TRBV5-1 and TRBJ2-7; 7 bases agree with TRBD1. CDR3 size: 14 residues. Germline CDR1 is SGHRS and CDR2 is YFSETQ. V lost 2 bases and J lost 4; bases outside the gene matches: 6. The CDR3 DNA is TGCGCCAGCAGCTTCCTGGGACAGCGATACGAGCAGTACTTC. Protein product: CASSFLGQRYEQYF. The full variable domain, its missing parts supplied by reference TRBV5-1 and TRBJ2-7, is KAGVTQTPRYLIKTRGQQVTLSCSPISGHRSVSWYQQTPGQGLQFLFEYFSETQRNKGNFPGRFSGRQFSNSRSEMNVSTLELGDSALYLCASSFLGQRYEQYFGPGTRLTVT.

This clonotype was observed a few times. The chain employs TRBV6-5 and TRBJ2-5; D assignment may be TRBD1 or TRBD2 (6 bases each). The CDR3 is made up of 15 amino acids. V dropped 2 bases and J dropped 4 bases, with 14 bases sitting between them. Germline assignment: CDR1 MNHEY and CDR2 SVGAGI. CDR3 sequence: CASSYGQGRRETQYF. CDR3 in DNA: TGTGCCAGCAGTTACGGGCAGGGGAGGAGAGAGACCCAGTACTTC.

This clonotype was found a few times. The V and J genes are TRBV2 and TRBJ2-5, with 7 bases matching TRBD1. Losses at the gene ends were 3 bases for V and 3 bases for J; bases not matched to a gene: 1. CDR1 and CDR2 (germline): SNHLY, FYNNEI. The CDR3 runs to 13 residues. The CDR3 protein is CASSDDREETQYF. The CDR3 nucleotides are TGTGCCAGCAGTGACGACAGGGAAGAGACCCAGTACTTC.

This clonotype was observed a handful of times. The chain carries TRBV9 and TRBJ2-1; D not resolved. The germline CDR1 and CDR2 sequences are SGDLS and YYNGEE. The length of the CDR3 is 15 residues. V was clipped by 1 base and J by 0 bases, with 8 bases between them. CDR3 loop: CASSVTSSSYNEQFF. CDR3 in DNA: TGTGCCAGCAGCGTAACTTCTAGCTCCTACAATGAGCAGTTCTTC.

V gene TRBV10-3 combines with J gene TRBJ2-7; 9 bases align to TRBD1. The junction had 7 bases not matched to a gene; V was cut back by 2 bases and J by 5 bases. The CDR3 has 15 amino acids. Germline assignment: CDR1 ENHRY and CDR2 SYGVKD. The CDR3: CAISEPGTGRNEQYF. The CDR3 coding sequence is TGTGCCATCAGTGAGCCCGGGACAGGGCGAAACGAGCAGTACTTC.

This clonotype turned up a few times. This chain connects TRBV12-3 or TRBV12-4 to TRBJ2-7; perhaps TRBD2 as D (6 bases). The CDR3 spans 13 residues. Trimming removed 3 bases from V and 3 bases from J, with 9 bases in between. The chain's CDR3 is CASSLGGIYEQYF. DNA for the CDR3: TGTGCCAGCAGTTTGGGCGGGATCTACGAGCAGTACTTC.

The rearrangement joins TRBV7-9 to TRBJ2-3, with 7 bases matching TRBD1. Germline lookup yields CDR1 SEHNR and CDR2 FQNEAQ (reference sequence). There are 12 residues in the CDR3. Germline trimming cut 7 bases from V and 2 bases from J; bases unmatched to any gene: 0. The DNA for the CDR3 is TGTGCCAGCAAGGGGGCCACAGATACGCAGTATTTT. Its protein product is CASKGATDTQYF.

J is TRBJ2-1 and V is TRBV7-2; D could derive from TRBD1 or TRBD2 (5 bases each). Trimming removed 3 bases from V and 7 bases from J, with 16 bases in between. Germline-derived CDR1 and CDR2 are SGHTA and FQGNSA. This CDR3 region has 15 residues. Here the CDR3 reads CASSLGLGGGNEQFF. The CDR3 DNA sequence: TGTGCCAGCAGCTTGGGCCTTGGGGGTGGAAATGAGCAGTTCTTC.

The gene calls are TRBV5-1 and TRBJ1-1; 12 bases agree with TRBD1. The CDR3 runs to 15 residues. Losses at the gene ends were 3 bases for V and 5 bases for J; bases not matched to a gene: 5. Germline CDR1 SGHRS, CDR2 YFSETQ. The CDR3 reads CASSSGQGALTEAFF. DNA for the CDR3: TGCGCCAGCAGCTCGGGACAGGGGGCGCTTACTGAAGCTTTCTTT.

This clonotype was detected a few times. This chain uses TRBV5-1 with TRBJ2-5, with TRBD2 identical over 10 bases. Per germline, CDR1 SGHRS and CDR2 YFSETQ. This CDR3 comprises 15 residues. With 1 base clipped from V and 4 bases from J, the junction kept 4 bases outside the gene matches. CDR3 region: CASSLSGGAGETQYF. CDR3 DNA sequence: TGCGCCAGCAGCTTGAGCGGGGGGGCAGGAGAGACCCAGTACTTC.

The chain carries TRBV6-2 or TRBV6-3 and TRBJ2-1; 9 bases map to TRBD2. In germline, CDR1 is MNHEY, CDR2 SVGEGT. After removal of 7 bases from V and 8 bases from J, the junction contained 18 bases not matched to a gene. The length of the CDR3 is 17 residues. CDR3 bases: TGTGCCAGCACCCCGAGAAAGCGGGAGGCACCTCCCTATGAGCAGTTCTTC. Protein sequence: CASTPRKREAPPYEQFF.

This clonotype turned up a few times. The rearrangement uses TRBV9 and TRBJ2-3; no clear D. The germline V gene has CDR1 SGDLS and CDR2 YYNGEE. V lost 0 bases, J lost 1 base, and 9 bases lay in between. The CDR3 is made up of 15 amino acids. The CDR3 region is CASSVAASGTDTQYF. The CDR3, as DNA: TGTGCCAGCAGCGTAGCGGCAAGCGGCACAGATACGCAGTATTTT.

The chain is built from TRBV6-1 and TRBJ2-3; 7 bases fit TRBD1. V shed 4 bases and J 7 bases; nucleotides not matched to a gene: 5. Germline V CDR1 and CDR2: MNHNS, SASEGT. The CDR3 loop spans 13 amino acids. CDR3 nucleotide sequence: TGTGCCAGCAGTGTACAGGGGTGGAATACGCAGTATTTT. The encoded protein is CASSVQGWNTQYF.

The chain joins TRBV27 to TRBJ2-2; D may be TRBD2 (6 bases). CDR3 length: 17 amino acids. Germline assignment: CDR1 MNHEY and CDR2 SMNVEV (reference sequence). Trimming took off 3 bases at V and 8 bases at J, with 22 bases between the two ends. The CDR3 DNA reads as TGTGCCAGCAGTTTCGAGAACGGAGGGGTCCTCGGAGGGGAGCTGTTTTTT. It yields the protein CASSFENGGVLGGELFF.

This clonotype showed up just a few times. The rearrangement links TRBV29-1 to TRBJ2-7, with 7 bases fitting TRBD1. The trim removed 5 bases at V and 4 bases at J, leaving 11 bases unmatched. The CDR3 runs to 14 residues. The V gene's germline CDR1 is SQVTM and CDR2 ANQGSEA. The CDR3: CSVLQQGLSYEQYF. For the CDR3, the DNA is TGCAGCGTTCTACAACAGGGGTTAAGTTACGAGCAGTACTTC.

The chain joins TRBV12-3 or TRBV12-4 to TRBJ2-1; 9 bases match TRBD2. This CDR3 has 16 residues. J was trimmed by 9 bases and V by 3 bases; bases with no gene match: 12. This CDR3 is CASSLITAGGQFEQFF. CDR3 in DNA: TGTGCCAGCAGTTTGATTACCGCGGGGGGGCAATTTGAGCAGTTCTTC.

This clonotype was counted between two and nine times. The V and J genes are TRBV12-5 and TRBJ1-4; D is ambiguous. From germline, CDR1 is LGHNT and CDR2 FRNRAP. V lost 3 bases, J lost 7 bases, and 12 bases lay in between. The CDR3 covers 14 residues. In DNA, the CDR3 is TGTGCTAGTGGTTTAATTGCTTCGGGTGAAAAACTGTTTTTT. The encoded protein is CASGLIASGEKLFF.

This clonotype was detected many times. The gene calls are TRBV6-2 or TRBV6-3 and TRBJ2-7; D is possibly TRBD2 (7 bases). The V and J ends lost 5 bases and 3 bases respectively, with 29 bases between them. Germline CDR1 is MNHEY and CDR2 is SVGEGT. The CDR3 is 19 residues long. CDR3 DNA sequence: TGTGCCAGCAGTGGCCGGCGGGGGCTGGTTATTGGTCGAGGCTACGAGCAGTACTTC. Translation gives CASSGRRGLVIGRGYEQYF.

This clonotype was picked up a small number of times. This chain joins TRBV11-2 and TRBJ1-2; D is possibly TRBD1 (5 bases). The V end lost 6 bases, the J end lost 4 bases, and 12 bases lay between the germline ends. Germline V CDR1 and CDR2: SGHAT, FQNNGV. The CDR3 totals 13 residues. The CDR3 nucleotides read TGTGCCAGCAGGGGCTCCGGGGCCTATGGCTACACCTTC. Protein sequence: CASRGSGAYGYTF.

This clonotype was seen more than once but under ten times. This chain uses TRBV7-8 with TRBJ2-7; D is undetermined. The CDR3 runs to 13 residues. V was pared by 2 bases and J by 3 bases, with 8 bases between. Germline lookup yields CDR1 SGHVS and CDR2 FQNEAQ. CDR3 sequence (DNA): TGTGCCAGCAGCTTATTAGAGGACTACGAGCAGTACTTC. This translates into CASSLLEDYEQYF.

This chain connects TRBV4-3 to TRBJ1-2; D remains unclear. Germline CDR1 is LGHNA and CDR2 is YSLEER. This CDR3 has 14 amino acids. V was cut by 0 bases and J by 9 bases, with 14 bases left in between. The CDR3 spells CASSQDRRLPSYTF. The DNA for the CDR3 is TGCGCCAGCAGCCAAGATCGCCGACTACCGAGCTACACCTTC.

The V and J genes are TRBV6-2 or TRBV6-3 and TRBJ2-2; D is undetermined. The CDR3 is made up of 13 amino acids. Trimming stripped 7 bases from V and 8 bases from J, with 14 bases between. Germline CDR1 is MNHEY and CDR2 is SVGEGT. CDR3 coding DNA: TGTGCCAGCACTGAGTGGAGCGCGGGGGAGCTGTTTTTT. Translating it yields CASTEWSAGELFF.

This chain joins TRBV11-2 and TRBJ2-3; TRBD2 matches 7 bases. The J segment lost 5 bases and the V segment lost 5 bases, leaving 7 bases of the junction unmatched. Germline CDR1 SGHAT, CDR2 FQNNGV. This CDR3 has 14 residues. The CDR3 sequence: CASSLRLAKDTQYF. The CDR3 DNA is TGTGCCAGCAGCCTAAGACTAGCCAAAGATACGCAGTATTTT.

In this sample, this clonotype turned up a few times. This chain uses TRBV12-3 or TRBV12-4 with TRBJ2-3, with D possibly TRBD2 on 7 matching bases. V shed 5 bases and J shed 6 bases, with 18 bases lying between them. This CDR3 contains 15 residues. The CDR3 coding sequence is TGTGCCAGCAGTATCCATTTAGGGAGGGGGGATACGCAGTATTTT. Residues: CASSIHLGRGDTQYF.

This clonotype appeared once. The rearrangement uses TRBV7-7 and TRBJ2-5; 8 positions agree with TRBD2. Trimming cost V 3 bases and J 5 bases; bases outside gene matches: 8. This CDR3 is 15 amino acids long. CDR1 and CDR2 from the germline V gene are SSHAT and FNYEAQ (reference sequence). CDR3 DNA: TGTGCCAGCAGCTTCTTCGCGGGAGGTTCGGAGACCCAGTACTTC. Translated, it gives CASSFFAGGSETQYF.

This clonotype has a handful of counts. This sequence joins TRBV18 and TRBJ2-2; D uncertain. Trimming stripped 4 bases from V and 0 bases from J, with 9 bases between. Germline values: CDR1 KGHSH, CDR2 LQKENI. The CDR3 covers 15 residues. CDR3 coding DNA: TGTGCCAGCTCACTTAAGTCTTCGAACACCGGGGAGCTGTTTTTT. Translated: CASSLKSSNTGELFF.